This TCR beta chain was sequenced for a study of beta chain features in type 1 diabetes. As concerns this clone: Antigen specificity is unknown.

CD45RO/CCR7/CD25/CD127/CD95/CD27 staining was used to isolate CD4+ naive, central memory, regulatory and stem cell-like memory cells by sorting. The authors obtained over 95% purity in all sorted populations. Germline V gene lookup returns CDR1 SGHTA and CDR2 FQGNSA. The V segment lost 5 bases and the J segment 7 bases; nucleotides outside the gene matches: 10. The CDR3 runs 16 residues. Expressed TCRB transcripts were sequenced because the entire RNA isolate underwent reverse transcription. The assay was immunoSEQ multiplex PCR, and TCRdb's table has in-frame clones only and misses some. The sample records over 650,000 clones, roughly 13% being singletons. Study-wide results and limits: There was a moderate but significant shortening of TCRB CDR3s in all four CD4+ subsets of Type 1 diabetes patients. PCR might favor shorter templates, equally in patients and controls.

Sequenced input: naive CD4+ T cells from blood. The sequence derives from a man aged 18 to 30 with type 1 diabetes. The chain is built from TRBV7-2 and TRBJ2-1; the match to TRBD2 covers 11 bases. The CDR3 DNA is TGTGCCAGCAGCCCCTCGGGACTAGCGGTCGTGAATGAGCAGTTCTTC. Protein product: CASSPSGLAVVNEQFF.